The clone carrying this TCR beta chain was seen only a few times. Reverse transcription of extracted RNA yielded cDNA, which provided the sequencing template. Generated by immunoSEQ multiplex PCR, the TCRdb table keeps only in-frame clones and is missing some. Here the sample spans 150,000 or so clones, around 47% being singletons. The data originate from a study of CD8+ T cells in alopecia areata. The sequence derives from a human donor with alopecia areata. Sample: CD4+ T cells sorted from blood.

In DNA form, the CDR3 reads TGCAGCGTTGAAAACCCGGAATTCATCGTCCCAGATACGCAGTATTTT. Residues: CSVENPEFIVPDTQYF. The chain uses TRBV29-1 and TRBJ2-3; no reliable D call. CDR1 SQVTM and CDR2 ANQGSEA come from the germline V gene. The germline V and J ends were trimmed by 2 bases and 4 bases, with 19 bases remaining between them. CDR3 length equals 16 residues.